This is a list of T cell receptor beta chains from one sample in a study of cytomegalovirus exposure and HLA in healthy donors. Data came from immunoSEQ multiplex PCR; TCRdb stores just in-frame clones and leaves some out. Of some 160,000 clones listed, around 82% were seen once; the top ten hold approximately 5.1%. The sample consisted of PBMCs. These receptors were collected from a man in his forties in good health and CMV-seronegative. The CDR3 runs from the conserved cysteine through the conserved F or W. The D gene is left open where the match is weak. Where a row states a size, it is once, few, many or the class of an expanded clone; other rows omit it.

CDR3nt: TGTGCCAGCAGCTTAGACAGGGGGCGGAAGGAGCAGTACTTC
CDR3aa: CASSLDRGRKEQYF
j_gene: TRBJ2-7
d_gene: TRBD1
v_gene: TRBV7-2
abundance: .

CDR3nt: TGCGCCAGCAGCCACCCGGGACAGGGCCCCTACGAGCAGTACTTC
CDR3aa: CASSHPGQGPYEQYF
j_gene: TRBJ2-7
d_gene: TRBD1
v_gene: TRBV4-1
abundance: .

CDR3nt: TGTGCCAGCAGTGTTACAGGGCTCGGAAAACTGTTTTTT
CDR3aa: CASSVTGLGKLFF
j_gene: TRBJ1-4
d_gene: .
v_gene: TRBV2
abundance: few

CDR3nt: TGTGCCAGTAGTATAGTAAGGACGGGAGGCACAGATACGCAGTATTTT
CDR3aa: CASSIVRTGGTDTQYF
j_gene: TRBJ2-3
d_gene: .
v_gene: TRBV19
abundance: .

CDR3nt: TGCGCCAGCAGCCAAGATGTTCTAGCGGGGCGAAATACGCAGTATTTT
CDR3aa: CASSQDVLAGRNTQYF
j_gene: TRBJ2-3
d_gene: TRBD2
v_gene: TRBV4-3
abundance: .

CDR3nt: TGTGCCAGCAGTGATGTAGGCAGGAACGGAAACACCATATATTTT
CDR3aa: CASSDVGRNGNTIYF
j_gene: TRBJ1-3
d_gene: .
v_gene: TRBV25-1
abundance: .

CDR3nt: TGTGCCAGCAGGGCCCGGGAAGCAGATACGCAGTATTTT
CDR3aa: CASRAREADTQYF
j_gene: TRBJ2-3
d_gene: .
v_gene: TRBV27
abundance: .

CDR3nt: TGTGCCAGCAGCTTAAGAGGGATCCAGGAGCAGTTCTTC
CDR3aa: CASSLRGIQEQFF
j_gene: TRBJ2-1
d_gene: .
v_gene: TRBV7-8
abundance: .

CDR3nt: TGTGCCAGCAGCTTATCCAGGGCGGCTCTCAAGCAGTACTTC
CDR3aa: CASSLSRAALKQYF
j_gene: TRBJ2-7
d_gene: .
v_gene: TRBV11-2
abundance: .

CDR3nt: TGTGCCAGCAGCTCGAAGGACAGGGACTACACAGATACGCAGTATTTT
CDR3aa: CASSSKDRDYTDTQYF
j_gene: TRBJ2-3
d_gene: .
v_gene: TRBV7-3
abundance: .

CDR3nt: TGCGCCAGCAGCCAAAACCCGGGACAGGGTAATTCACCCCTCCACTTT
CDR3aa: CASSQNPGQGNSPLHF
j_gene: TRBJ1-6
d_gene: TRBD1
v_gene: TRBV4-3
abundance: .

CDR3nt: TGTGCCACCTTTACCGGGACAGGGGAAGAGTGGCAGTACTTC
CDR3aa: CATFTGTGEEWQYF
j_gene: TRBJ2-7
d_gene: TRBD1
v_gene: TRBV10-3
abundance: .

CDR3nt: TGCGCCAGCATGCCAACGACAGGGAGCTCCTACGAGCAGTACTTC
CDR3aa: CASMPTTGSSYEQYF
j_gene: TRBJ2-7
d_gene: TRBD1
v_gene: TRBV5-1
abundance: .

CDR3nt: TGCAGCGTCGCCCAAGCGGGAGGTACCCAAGAGACCCAGTACTTC
CDR3aa: CSVAQAGGTQETQYF
j_gene: TRBJ2-5
d_gene: TRBD2
v_gene: TRBV29-1
abundance: .

CDR3nt: TGTGCCAGCAGCTCCGGACAGGGGGCTAATGAAAAACTGTTTTTT
CDR3aa: CASSSGQGANEKLFF
j_gene: TRBJ1-4
d_gene: TRBD1
v_gene: TRBV5-5
abundance: .

CDR3nt: TGCGCCAGCAGGACGACTAGCGGAAGTGCCCCCTCTCGGAATGAGCAGTTCTTC
CDR3aa: CASRTTSGSAPSRNEQFF
j_gene: TRBJ2-1
d_gene: TRBD2
v_gene: TRBV5-1
abundance: .

CDR3nt: TGTGCCAGCAGACCACAGGGTACGGCTGAAGCTTTCTTT
CDR3aa: CASRPQGTAEAFF
j_gene: TRBJ1-1
d_gene: .
v_gene: TRBV2
abundance: .

CDR3nt: TGTGCCAGCAACAGAAGGGACAGCTACGAGCAGTACTTC
CDR3aa: CASNRRDSYEQYF
j_gene: TRBJ2-7
d_gene: TRBD1
v_gene: TRBV5-4
abundance: .